Listed below are T cell receptor beta chains from one sample, sequenced in a study of blood T cell repertoires in COVID-19. Profiled with immunoSEQ multiplex PCR; TCRdb holds only in-frame clones, not every one. There are 110,000 to 150,000 clones in the sample; 70% to 90% occur only once, and around 8.4% lies in the top ten. Sequenced sample: peripheral blood. The receptor set was obtained from a woman aged 55-70 years with acute or convalescent COVID-19. Each CDR3 is given without its conserved first and last residue. Clone size is shown for a subset of rows, as once, few, many or a class of expanded clone.

>TRBJ2-3|TRBV27|NA
ASRGLAGGPSTDTQY
>TRBJ1-1|TRBV9|NA
ASSLGSNLMNTEAF
>TRBJ2-5|TRBV18|NA
ASSPRFHWGQKETQY
>TRBJ2-2|TRBV6-4|NA
ASSLSGGAGTGELF
>TRBJ1-1|TRBV9|NA
ASSTGQGAWNTEAF
>TRBJ2-7|TRBV11-3|NA
ASSLEGQGFYEQY
>TRBJ2-2|TRBV7-9|NA
ASSFGTQAGELF
>TRBJ1-2|TRBV28|NA
ASSLRGGYYGCT
>TRBJ2-3|TRBV5-1|NA
ASSLGLGDTQY
>TRBJ1-3|TRBV9|NA
ASSTRLGNTIY
>TRBJ2-1|TRBV2|many
ASFGRGDNEQF
>TRBJ2-5|TRBV9|NA
ASSVQGRPQETQY
>TRBJ2-1|TRBV5-1|NA
ASSLGDRVYNEQF
>TRBJ1-6|TRBV7-9|NA
ASSFGQGNSPLH
>TRBJ1-1|TRBV7-9|few
ASSLANEGAEAF
>TRBJ2-7|TRBV5-6|NA
ASSWEQGDVYEQY
>TRBJ2-5|TRBV7-9|NA
ASSLPPTGFLETQY
>TRBJ2-2|TRBV4-1|NA
ASSQDPGVTGELF
>TRBJ2-7|TRBV4-1|NA
ASSQVVLTYEQY
>TRBJ2-7|TRBV7-2|NA
ASSLASDEQY
>TRBJ2-7|TRBV6-4|NA
ASIPPPDRAPGSSYEQY
>TRBJ1-1|TRBV6-5|NA
ASIPGTGGLRAF
>TRBJ1-6|TRBV5-5|NA
ASSSLRDRNSPLH
>TRBJ1-2|TRBV7-9|NA
ASSLERGQVYGYT
>TRBJ2-7|TRBV3-1/TRBV3-2|NA
ASGTSGGHEQY
>TRBJ2-1|TRBV29-1|NA
SVVMGPWYNEQF
>TRBJ1-2|TRBV6-5|NA
ASSFSGTGTGYT
>TRBJ1-5|TRBV4-1|NA
ASSQEINSNQPQH
>TRBJ1-6|TRBV27|NA
ASSLSRVNYNSPLH
>TRBJ1-5|TRBV30|NA
AWSAGGGNQPQH